The 18 T cell receptor beta chains listed next were all sequenced from one sample in a study of HIV-infected patients and healthy controls. All unsorted peripheral T cells were captured because whole blood was used without fractionation. Alpha and beta constant-region primers primed reverse transcription of about 470 ng RNA. Separate chain-specific third strand synthesis with multiplexing indices produced the alpha and beta libraries. Via MiXCR, TCRdb re-called the 5' RACE reads, giving one row per CDR3 protein. The repertoire includes roughly 22,000 distinct CDR3 sequences, 8.5% to 9% of them detected once, and under 5% sits in the top ten. The material sequenced was blood. The origin of the receptors is an adult in good health.

This clonotype was seen many times. This rearrangement joins TRBV12-3 or TRBV12-4 to TRBJ1-1; D not certain. The CDR3 extends over 15 amino acids. V was cut by 2 bases and J by 1 base, with 11 bases left in between. The CDR3 DNA reads TGTGCCAGCAGTTTACGCGACCGATCGAACACTGAAGCTTTCTTT. Translation: CASSLRDRSNTEAFF.

V is TRBV4-1 and J is TRBJ2-5; weak D call: TRBD2 (6 bases). The ends were cut back, 4 bases at V and 5 bases at J, with 8 bases in the middle. The CDR3 length is 12 residues. The germline CDR1 and CDR2 sequences are MGHRA and YSYEKL. The CDR3 loop reads CASSRDFETQYF. CDR3 DNA sequence: TGCGCCAGCAGCCGGGACTTCGAGACCCAGTACTTC.

This clonotype was counted ten times or more. This chain joins TRBV2 and TRBJ2-7, with D possibly being TRBD1 or TRBD2 (5 bases each). V lost 11 bases to trimming and J lost 2 bases, with 16 bases between them. Germline V lookup: CDR1 SNHLY, CDR2 FYNNEI. The CDR3 has 13 amino acids. The chain's CDR3 is CAVRTGAAYEQYF. CDR3 nucleotide sequence: TGTGCCGTAAGAACCGGGGCCGCCTACGAGCAGTACTTC.

Concerning this clonotype: A much larger clone is a single base away; this may be a read error. The V call is TRBV29-1, the J call TRBJ1-1, with D tentatively TRBD1 (5 bases). Germline lookup yields CDR1 SQVTM and CDR2 ANQGSEA. The CDR3 totals 13 residues. The CDR3 region is CSGEENRNNEAFF. The DNA for the CDR3 is TGCAGCGGCGAAGAGAACAGGAACAATGAAGCTTTCTTT.

This clonotype ranks as medium-sized. The chain couples TRBV4-1 to TRBJ2-5; 12 nucleotides line up with TRBD2. There are 18 residues in the CDR3. Germline trimming cut 3 bases from V and 3 bases from J; bases unmatched to any gene: 11. CDR1 and CDR2 from the germline V gene are MGHRA and YSYEKL. This CDR3 is CASSHPGTSGGREETQYF. The CDR3 DNA sequence: TGCGCCAGCAGCCACCCCGGCACTAGCGGGGGGCGGGAAGAGACCCAGTACTTC.

The rearrangement uses TRBV20-1 and TRBJ2-2; 7 bases fit TRBD1. Germline V lookup: CDR1 DFQATT, CDR2 SNEGSKA (reference sequence). CDR3 length: 15 amino acids. V lost 0 bases to trimming and J lost 3 bases; unmatched junction nucleotides: 4. The chain's CDR3 is CSAREAGQDTGELFF. Written as DNA, the CDR3 is TGCAGTGCTAGAGAAGCAGGACAGGACACCGGGGAGCTGTTTTTT.

This clonotype was detected many times. The chain links TRBV27 to TRBJ1-4, with D possibly being TRBD1 (5 bases). The ends were cut back, 3 bases at V and 7 bases at J, with 12 bases in the middle. CDR1 is MNHEY, CDR2 SMNVEV, per germline (reference sequence). The CDR3 loop spans 14 amino acids. The CDR3: CASSFVRDGEKLFF. CDR3 in DNA: TGTGCCAGCAGTTTTGTCAGGGATGGTGAAAAACTGTTTTTT.

The V gene is TRBV9, the J gene TRBJ1-1; D not certain. This CDR3 is 12 amino acids long. Trimming took 4 bases from V and 10 from J, leaving 14 bases between them. The germline CDR1 and CDR2 sequences are SGDLS and YYNGEE. The CDR3: CASSPPPMGAFF. CDR3 coding DNA: TGTGCCAGCAGCCCCCCTCCGATGGGAGCTTTCTTT.

This clonotype occurred many times. The CDR3 DNA reads as TGTGCCAGCAGCCCGGTCCAGGGGCACAATGAGCAGTTCTTC. It codes for CASSPVQGHNEQFF. The rearrangement joins TRBV7-2 to TRBJ2-1, with D tentatively TRBD1 (6 bases). V was trimmed by 5 bases and J by 5 bases, leaving 13 bases between them. The germline V gene encodes CDR1 SGHTA and CDR2 FQGNSA. The CDR3 has 14 residues.

This clonotype was counted at least ten times. The chain employs TRBV7-2 and TRBJ2-7, with no clear D. The CDR3 spans 13 residues. The V gene lost 0 bases and the J gene lost 2 bases, with 5 bases spanning the gap. CDR1 is SGHTA, CDR2 FQGNSA, per germline. The CDR3 DNA reads TGTGCCAGCAGCTTAGCTGCTCCCTACGAGCAGTACTTC. Translated: CASSLAAPYEQYF.

By sample share, this clonotype is medium-sized. The V and J genes are TRBV4-2 and TRBJ1-5; no firm D call. CDR3 size: 18 residues. V was pared by 2 bases and J by 3 bases, with 20 bases between. Germline V CDR1 and CDR2: LGHNA, YNFKEQ. CDR3 residues: CASSQTPQAPGHNQPQHF. The CDR3 bases are TGTGCCAGCAGCCAAACGCCTCAGGCTCCCGGTCACAATCAGCCCCAGCATTTT.

This clonotype was observed many times. The chain couples TRBV12-3 or TRBV12-4 to TRBJ1-2; TRBD1 matches 10 bases. CDR3 length equals 15 residues. J gave up 9 bases and V 6 bases, and 13 bases lay outside the gene matches. CDR3: CASSKYGTGEQSYTF. The CDR3 DNA follows: TGTGCCAGCAGCAAGTATGGGACAGGGGAGCAAAGCTACACCTTC.

This clonotype was found many times. The genes are TRBV7-6 and TRBJ1-5; TRBD1 is a possible D gene (6 bases). The germline V gene encodes CDR1 SGHVS and CDR2 FNYEAQ. The CDR3 runs to 13 residues. Trimming removed 5 bases at V and 5 bases at J, with 10 bases between. CDR3 protein: CASSGQPDQPQHF. The CDR3 DNA is TGTGCCAGCAGCGGACAGCCAGATCAGCCCCAGCATTTT.

This clonotype was observed at least ten times. The V call is TRBV30, the J call TRBJ1-3, with D unclear. This CDR3 spans 13 amino acids. CDR1 and CDR2 (germline): GTSNPN, SVGIG (reference sequence). Trimming pared 6 bases from V and 4 bases from J, leaving 13 bases between. The CDR3 protein is CACPGLGGNTIYF. Here the CDR3 DNA reads TGTGCCTGCCCCGGTCTTGGGGGAAACACCATATATTTT.

In its sample, this clonotype was seen many times. The gene calls are TRBV18 and TRBJ1-3, with unresolved D. Per germline, CDR1 KGHSH and CDR2 LQKENI. V was shortened by 2 bases and J by 1 base, with 9 bases between the two germline ends. The CDR3 sequence is 15 residues long. The CDR3 nucleotides are TGTGCCAGCTCACCATTCATGGATTCTGGAAACACCATATATTTT. Its translation is CASSPFMDSGNTIYF.

This clonotype has a count of ten or more. The rearrangement uses TRBV20-1 and TRBJ2-3; 13 nucleotides align to TRBD2. The CDR3 spans 16 residues. V shed 1 base and J 6 bases; nucleotides not matched to a gene: 7. CDR1 and CDR2 from the germline V gene are DFQATT and SNEGSKA (reference sequence). CDR3 sequence reads: CSARGGLAGLLDTQYF. Here the CDR3 DNA reads TGCAGTGCTAGAGGGGGACTAGCGGGGTTATTGGATACGCAGTATTTT.

This clonotype was found a few times. V and J are TRBV12-3 or TRBV12-4 and TRBJ1-1, with D hard to call. With 3 bases removed from V and 0 bases from J, the gap between germline ends came to 5 bases. This CDR3 has 13 residues. The CDR3 spells CASSFQVNTEAFF. The CDR3 DNA follows: TGTGCCAGCAGTTTTCAGGTGAACACTGAAGCTTTCTTT.

A note on this clonotype: A much larger clone lies one base from this, so it may be a read error. The chain carries TRBV7-2 and TRBJ1-1; D not certain. Trimming took 3 bases from V and 1 from J, leaving 9 bases between them. Germline loops: CDR1 SGHTA, CDR2 FQGNSA. This CDR3 region has 14 residues. This chain's CDR3 is CASSFGISNTEAFF. CDR3 nucleotide sequence: TGTGCCAGCAGCTTTGGGATTTCGAACACTGAAGCTTTCTTT.